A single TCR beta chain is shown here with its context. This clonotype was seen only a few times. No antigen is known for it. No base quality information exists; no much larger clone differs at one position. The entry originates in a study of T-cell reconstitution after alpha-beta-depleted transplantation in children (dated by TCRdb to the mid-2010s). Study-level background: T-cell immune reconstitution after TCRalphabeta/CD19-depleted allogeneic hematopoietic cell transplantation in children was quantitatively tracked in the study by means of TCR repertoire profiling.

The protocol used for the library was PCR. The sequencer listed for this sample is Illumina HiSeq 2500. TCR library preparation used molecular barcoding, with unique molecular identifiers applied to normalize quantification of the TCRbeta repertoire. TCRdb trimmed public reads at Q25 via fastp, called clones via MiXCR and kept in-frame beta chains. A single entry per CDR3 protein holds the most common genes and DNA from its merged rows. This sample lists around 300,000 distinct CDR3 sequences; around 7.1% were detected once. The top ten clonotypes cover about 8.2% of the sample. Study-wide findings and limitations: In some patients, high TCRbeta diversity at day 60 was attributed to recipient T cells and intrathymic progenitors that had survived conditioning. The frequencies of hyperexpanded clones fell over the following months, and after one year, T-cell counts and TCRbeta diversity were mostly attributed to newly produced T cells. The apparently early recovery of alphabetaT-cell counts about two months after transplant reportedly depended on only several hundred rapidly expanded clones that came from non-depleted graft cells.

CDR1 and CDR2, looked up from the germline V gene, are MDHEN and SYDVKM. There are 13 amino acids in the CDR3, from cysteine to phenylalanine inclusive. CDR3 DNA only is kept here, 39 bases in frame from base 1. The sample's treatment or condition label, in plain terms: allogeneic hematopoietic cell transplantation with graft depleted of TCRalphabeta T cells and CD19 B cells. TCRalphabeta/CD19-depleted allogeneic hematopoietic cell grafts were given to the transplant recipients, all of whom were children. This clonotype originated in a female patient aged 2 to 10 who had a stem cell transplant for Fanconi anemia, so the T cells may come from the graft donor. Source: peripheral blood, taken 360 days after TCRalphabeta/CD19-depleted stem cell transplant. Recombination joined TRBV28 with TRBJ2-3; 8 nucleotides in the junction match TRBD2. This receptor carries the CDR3 CGAQRETQDTQYF. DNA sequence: TGTGGGGCACAGCGGGAGACACAAGATACGCAGTATTTT.